Sequencing of this T cell receptor beta chain was carried out in a study of blood T cell repertoires in COVID-19. Germline loops: CDR1 SGHDT, CDR2 YYEEEE. Trimming removed 4 bases at V and 4 bases at J, with 15 bases between. The CDR3 totals 14 residues. Original handling: Amplification with reference gene primers provided the estimates of nucleated cell counts. TCRdb keeps only in-frame clones here, not all; method: immunoSEQ multiplex PCR. V and J calls and clone size are those listed in that table; D and trimming were worked out from the DNA. In the table there are some 30,000 clones, nearly 90% of which are singletons.

Sample: peripheral blood. The rearrangement links TRBV5-6 to TRBJ2-7, with a weak D call TRBD2 (5 bases). This receptor was identified in a human donor with acute or convalescent COVID-19. The donor label of this sample is uncertain. The CDR3 region has the DNA TGTGCCAGCAGCCGCAGTCGGGAAAGGTACGAGCAGTACTTC. Its protein product is CASSRSRERYEQYF.